Presented here are 22 T cell receptor beta chains from one specimen sequenced in a study of graft-versus-host responses after intestinal transplantation. These receptors are not linked to any known antigen. The repertoire was sequenced with immunoSEQ multiplex PCR; TCRdb's copy has only in-frame clones and lacks some. The sample has about 85,000 clones; 85% to 95% are singletons. Sequences were derived from unstimulated CD8+ T cells sorted from spleen or lymph node cells, sampled before transplant. The receptors derive from a human donor who was the organ donor for an intestinal transplant.

The chain joins TRBV5-1 to TRBJ1-1; D ambiguous. With 5 bases removed from V and 1 base from J, the gap between germline ends came to 3 bases. Germline loops: CDR1 SGHRS, CDR2 YFSETQ. The CDR3 runs 11 residues. This CDR3 is CASRRNTEAFF. The CDR3 DNA follows: TGCGCCAGCAGAAGGAACACTGAAGCTTTCTTT.

The genes are TRBV19 and TRBJ2-7, with D tentatively TRBD2 (5 bases). CDR1 and CDR2 (germline): LNHDA, SQIVND (reference sequence). The germline V and J ends were trimmed by 6 bases and 0 bases, with 12 bases remaining between them. The CDR3 extends over 14 amino acids. The CDR3 DNA is TGTGCCAGTAGCGATCAGCGGCTCTCCTACGAGCAGTACTTC. Its protein is CASSDQRLSYEQYF.

The chain combines TRBV5-6 with TRBJ2-7, with 7 nucleotides matching TRBD1. In germline, CDR1 is SGHDT, CDR2 YYEEEE. CDR3 size: 16 residues. The V segment lost 3 bases and the J segment 4 bases; nucleotides outside the gene matches: 13. The CDR3 loop is CASSSPRQGAWYEQYF. The CDR3, as DNA: TGTGCCAGCAGCTCGCCCCGACAGGGTGCTTGGTACGAGCAGTACTTC.

About this clone: This same CDR3 is encoded by further DNA sequences in the sample. J is TRBJ1-1 and V is TRBV7-9; TRBD1 agrees at 8 bases. Germline CDR1 is SEHNR and CDR2 is FQNEAQ (reference sequence). V lost 1 base and J lost 5; bases outside the gene matches: 3. The CDR3 sequence is 14 residues long. The CDR3 spells CASSLGTGNTEAFF. CDR3 sequence (DNA): TGTGCCAGCAGCTTAGGGACAGGGAATACTGAAGCTTTCTTT.

The V gene is TRBV5-1, the J gene TRBJ2-3, with 7 bases matching TRBD1. The CDR3 spans 15 residues. In germline, CDR1 is SGHRS, CDR2 YFSETQ. Trimming cost V 4 bases and J 2 bases; bases outside gene matches: 7. CDR3 sequence reads: CASSVRQGPTDTQYF. The CDR3 DNA sequence: TGCGCCAGCAGCGTTAGACAGGGCCCCACAGATACGCAGTATTTT. Looking up the rest from reference TRBV5-1 and TRBJ2-3 gives the full variable domain: KAGVTQTPRYLIKTRGQQVTLSCSPISGHRSVSWYQQTPGQGLQFLFEYFSETQRNKGNFPGRFSGRQFSNSRSEMNVSTLELGDSALYLCASSVRQGPTDTQYFGPGTRLTVL.

The chain carries TRBV6-5 and TRBJ1-2, with 7 bases that match TRBD1. Per the germline V gene, CDR1 is MNHEY and CDR2 is SVGAGI. The length of the CDR3 is 12 residues. Trimming at V came to 6 bases and at J to 8 bases, leaving 6 bases not matched to a gene. The CDR3 here is CASSSGQRGYTF. The CDR3, as DNA: TGTGCCAGCAGCTCGGGACAGCGAGGCTACACCTTC.

The genes are TRBV7-2 and TRBJ2-7; 10 positions agree with TRBD2. J was trimmed by 6 bases and V by 4 bases; bases with no gene match: 9. CDR3 length: 15 residues. CDR1 is SGHTA and CDR2 is FQGNSA in the germline V gene. The CDR3 coding sequence is TGTGCCAGCAGCTCCATAGGACTAGCGGATCTCGAGCAGTACTTC. It codes for CASSSIGLADLEQYF.

V and J are TRBV7-9 and TRBJ1-1; 9 bases fit TRBD1. This CDR3 is 14 amino acids long. From germline, CDR1 is SEHNR and CDR2 FQNEAQ (reference sequence). The junction had 6 bases not matched to a gene; V was cut back by 5 bases and J by 5 bases. The CDR3 loop is CASSPGTGRTEAFF. CDR3 bases: TGTGCCAGCAGCCCCGGGACAGGGAGAACTGAAGCTTTCTTT.

The rearrangement joins TRBV14 to TRBJ2-2; D not resolved. This CDR3 has 14 residues. Germline V gene data show CDR1 as SGHDN and CDR2 as FVKESK. The germline V and J ends were trimmed by 2 bases and 8 bases, with 12 bases remaining between them. The CDR3 nucleotides read TGTGCCAGCAGCCAACCGACGGCTTCGGGGGAGCTGTTTTTT. Its translation: CASSQPTASGELFF.

The chain is built from TRBV4-1 and TRBJ2-5, with unresolved D. CDR1 is MGHRA, CDR2 YSYEKL, per germline. This CDR3 is built from 12 residues. The V gene lost 5 bases and the J gene lost 5 bases, with 9 bases spanning the gap. The CDR3 DNA reads TGCGCCAGCAGCGGCGTTGGGGAGACCCAGTACTTC. Amino acid sequence: CASSGVGETQYF.

This sequence joins TRBV6-5 and TRBJ1-2, with D hard to call. V lost 2 bases and J 2 bases, leaving 6 bases between the germline ends. The CDR3 is 13 residues long. Germline CDR1 and CDR2: MNHEY and SVGAGI. The CDR3 spells CASSYPGNYGYTF. In DNA form, the CDR3 reads TGTGCCAGCAGTTACCCCGGAAACTATGGCTACACCTTC.

V and J are TRBV2 and TRBJ1-5; D is ambiguous. V gave up 4 bases and J gave up 3 bases, with 13 bases separating them. The germline V gene encodes CDR1 SNHLY and CDR2 FYNNEI. The CDR3 has 15 amino acids. The CDR3, as DNA: TGTGCCAGCAGTGGTCCGCAGGAAGCCAATCAGCCCCAGCATTTT. It translates to CASSGPQEANQPQHF. The full variable domain, its missing parts supplied by reference TRBV2 and TRBJ1-5, is EPEVTQTPSHQVTQMGQEVILRCVPISNHLYFYWYRQILGQKVEFLVSFYNNEISEKSEIFDDQFSVERPDGSNFTLKIRSTKLEDSAMYFCASSGPQEANQPQHFGDGTRLSIL.

This chain connects TRBV19 to TRBJ1-4; D is undetermined. V gave up 3 bases and J gave up 4 bases, with 15 bases separating them. The germline V gene has CDR1 LNHDA and CDR2 SQIVND (reference sequence). The CDR3 loop spans 16 amino acids. CDR3 loop: CASSMGSGGFNEKLFF. CDR3 nucleotide sequence: TGTGCCAGTAGTATGGGATCGGGCGGATTTAATGAAAAACTGTTTTTT.

This clone appeared a single time. The same CDR3 arises from other DNA sequences in this sample as well. This chain links TRBV6-5 with TRBJ2-2; the D gene is possibly TRBD2 (5 bases). Germline V gives CDR1 MNHEY, CDR2 SVGAGI. The CDR3 runs 16 residues. The V gene lost 0 bases and the J gene lost 5 bases, with 13 bases spanning the gap. The CDR3 DNA reads as TGTGCCAGCAGTTACTCGAGGGCTGTGTTTACCGGGGAGCTGTTTTTT. Amino acid sequence: CASSYSRAVFTGELFF.

The CDR3 sequence is CAALHQQVYTGSSSPLHF. CDR3 nucleotides: TGCGCCGCCTTACATCAGCAAGTATATACAGGGAGTAGTTCACCCCTCCACTTT. J is TRBJ1-6 and V is TRBV5-1; D is possibly TRBD1 (6 bases). Germline-derived CDR1 and CDR2 are SGHRS and YFSETQ. Trimming pared 10 bases from V and 9 bases from J, leaving 32 bases between. The CDR3 is 18 amino acids.

The chain links TRBV9 to TRBJ1-1; possibly TRBD1 for D (5 bases). V lost 4 bases to trimming and J lost 1 base, with 14 bases between them. The CDR3 loop spans 15 amino acids. The V gene's germline CDR1 is SGDLS and CDR2 YYNGEE. The CDR3 is CASSTLGRGNTEAFF. The DNA of the CDR3 is TGTGCCAGCAGCACGCTCGGGAGGGGGAACACTGAAGCTTTCTTT.

The chain links TRBV19 to TRBJ2-5; D unclear. Germline V CDR1 and CDR2: LNHDA, SQIVND (reference sequence). This CDR3 has 13 residues. Trimming took 5 bases from V and 2 from J, leaving 9 bases between them. CDR3: CASSVGRQETQYF. CDR3 bases: TGTGCCAGTAGTGTAGGAAGGCAAGAGACCCAGTACTTC.

The chain combines TRBV19 with TRBJ2-2; D unclear. Looked up from germline, CDR1 is LNHDA and CDR2 is SQIVND (reference sequence). The CDR3 covers 15 residues. Between the trimmed V and J ends, which lost 7 bases and 4 bases, there was a span of 16 bases. The DNA for the CDR3 is TGTGCCAGTACCCCCGCAATTGTTGTCACCGGGGAGCTGTTTTTT. Protein: CASTPAIVVTGELFF.

This chain links TRBV19 with TRBJ2-7; TRBD2 matches at 9 bases. J was trimmed by 3 bases and V by 6 bases; bases with no gene match: 6. This CDR3 contains 14 residues. Germline assignment: CDR1 LNHDA and CDR2 SQIVND (reference sequence). The CDR3 DNA reads as TGTGCCAGTAGCCACGGACTAGCGAGCTACGAGCAGTACTTC. The encoded protein is CASSHGLASYEQYF. The variable domain in full, with the rest retrieved from reference TRBV19 and TRBJ2-7, is DGGITQSPKYLFRKEGQNVTLSCEQNLNHDAMYWYRQDPGQGLRLIYYSQIVNDFQKGDIAEGYSVSREKKESFPLTVTSAQKNPTAFYLCASSHGLASYEQYFGPGTRLTVT.

V gene TRBV15 combines with J gene TRBJ2-7; 10 nucleotides line up with TRBD2. The CDR3 loop spans 18 amino acids. Germline V CDR1 and CDR2: LNHNV, YYDKDF (reference sequence). The ends lost 0 bases at V and 3 bases at J; junction bases unmatched: 11. This CDR3 reads CATSRDKLAGSPGYEQYF. The CDR3 bases are TGTGCCACCAGCAGAGATAAACTAGCGGGATCCCCGGGCTACGAGCAGTACTTC.

The chain couples TRBV7-9 to TRBJ2-2; no reliable D call. There are 11 residues in the CDR3. Trimming shortened V by 5 bases and J by 6 bases, and 4 bases separated the two germline ends. Germline values: CDR1 SEHNR, CDR2 FQNEAQ (reference sequence). This CDR3 reads CASSPAGELFF. CDR3 sequence (DNA): TGTGCCAGCAGCCCCGCCGGGGAGCTGTTTTTT. Together with reference TRBV7-9 and TRBJ2-2, the CDR3 gives the full variable domain: DTGVSQNPRHKITKRGQNVTFRCDPISEHNRLYWYRQTLGQGPEFLTYFQNEAQLEKSRLLSDRFSAERPKGSFSTLEIQRTEQGDSAMYLCASSPAGELFFGEGSRLTVL.

As DNA, the CDR3 is TGTGCCAGCAGTGAATTGCAGGGGGCTTCCAATGAGCAGTTCTTC. Protein sequence: CASSELQGASNEQFF. The V and J genes are TRBV25-1 and TRBJ2-1; 8 nucleotides agree with TRBD1. V lost 1 base and J lost 6; bases outside the gene matches: 5. Germline V gene sequence: CDR1 MGHDK, CDR2 SYGVNS. The CDR3 covers 15 residues. Together with reference TRBV25-1 and TRBJ2-1, the CDR3 gives the full variable domain: EADIYQTPRYLVIGTGKKITLECSQTMGHDKMYWYQQDPGMELHLIHYSYGVNSTEKGDLSSESTVSRIRTEHFPLTLESARPSHTSQYLCASSELQGASNEQFFGPGTRLTVL.